The source of this T cell receptor (beta chain) is a study of blood T cell repertoires in COVID-19. This CDR3 spans 14 amino acids. V was clipped by 5 bases and J by 1 base, with 11 bases between them. Per the germline V gene, CDR1 is MNHEY and CDR2 is SVGEGT. The data were produced by immunoSEQ multiplex PCR, yet TCRdb's version contains in-frame clones alone and is incomplete. Among about 160,000 clones listed, approximately 90% were seen once. This clonotype was obtained from a man aged 25 to 45 with COVID-19, enrolled during active disease. Specimen: peripheral blood. This rearrangement joins TRBV6-2 or TRBV6-3 to TRBJ1-1; no clear D. The CDR3 region is CASSNPDKNTEAFF. The DNA of the CDR3 is TGTGCCAGCAGTAACCCAGACAAGAACACTGAAGCTTTCTTT.